The entry below gives a single T cell receptor beta chain sequence along with its context. Its specificity is not known. This specimen belongs to a study of shared clonotypes between healthy human individuals. General study findings and limits: Around 5.3% of naive CD4 clonotypes were shared across a handful of donors.

Researchers divided each subset's genomic DNA evenly across several immunoSEQ plates. Source study methods: Filtering of immunoSEQ junctional sequences could not match full-length read filtering. The method was immunoSEQ multiplex PCR; TCRdb's version includes in-frame clones alone and lacks a portion of them. V and J calls plus clone size are reproduced from that table; the DNA served to infer D and trimming. The data show approximately 700,000 clones, around 73% seen once. The sequenced material came from memory CD4+ T cells sorted from blood. Subset specified: CD45RA-negative fraction. The sequence came from a woman younger than 45 in good health.

CDR3 in DNA: TGTGCCAGCAGTCCGGACAGATTCATGAACACTGAAGCTTTCTTT. Its protein product is CASSPDRFMNTEAFF. This sequence joins TRBV6-1 and TRBJ1-1; D is possibly TRBD1 (6 bases). The germline CDR1 and CDR2 sequences are MNHNS and SASEGT. Trimming took 5 bases from V and 0 from J, leaving 13 bases between them. The CDR3 contains 15 residues.